The source of this T cell receptor (beta chain) is a study of blood T cell repertoires in COVID-19. Measured with immunoSEQ multiplex PCR; TCRdb has only the in-frame clones, and not every one. This sample yields about 170,000 clones, of which about four fifths are seen a single time; less than 20% belongs to the top ten. The CDR3 runs 16 residues. Trimming took 0 bases from V and 6 from J, leaving 15 bases between them. CDR1 MDHEN and CDR2 SYDVKM come from the germline V gene. J is TRBJ1-5 and V is TRBV28; D ambiguous. Sequencing used peripheral blood. The sequence was obtained from a woman between 65 and 79 years old who had recovered from COVID-19. CDR3 residues: CASSLWWTLGGQPQHF. The CDR3 DNA sequence: TGTGCCAGCAGTTTATGGTGGACGCTGGGAGGTCAGCCCCAGCATTTT.